What follows are 21 T cell receptor beta chains derived from one specimen sequenced in a study of blood T cells in healthy people across ages. Primers used in a second PCR of roughly 7 to 12 cycles were a sample-barcoded 5' primer and a J-beta primer mix. One entry per CDR3 protein, called by TCRdb with MiXCR from the 5' RACE reads. Of hundreds of thousands of distinct CDR3 sequences detected, 55% to 75% appear once; the ten largest clones hold 22%. The sample taken for sequencing was blood. The receptors were gathered from a man aged 25-40 years in good health.

The chain links TRBV6-2 or TRBV6-3 to TRBJ2-1; D not resolved. Germline CDR1 and CDR2: MNHEY and SVGEGT. Trimming cost V 3 bases and J 0 bases, with 21 bases left between them. The CDR3 length is 19 residues. The CDR3 sequence is CASSYQVLALEASYNEQFF. The CDR3 nucleotides are TGTGCCAGCAGTTATCAGGTCTTGGCCTTAGAAGCCTCCTACAATGAGCAGTTCTTC.

CDR3 DNA: TGTGCCAGCAGTTACGTCCGGTTCCAAGAGACCCAGTACTTC. This gives the protein CASSYVRFQETQYF. This chain links TRBV6-5 with TRBJ2-7; D is unresolved. TRBJ2-5 explains the end of the DNA better; the J call may be wrong. CDR3 length: 14 residues. Germline-derived CDR1 and CDR2 are MNHEY and SVGAGI.

This chain connects TRBV7-2 to TRBJ2-2; possible D gene TRBD2, 5 bases. This CDR3 is 15 amino acids long. The V gene's germline CDR1 is SGHTA and CDR2 FQGNSA. Trimming cost V 0 bases and J 4 bases, with 9 bases left between them. In DNA form, the CDR3 reads TGTGCCAGCAGCTTAGCTAGCGACGGCACCGGGGAGCTGTTTTTT. It translates to CASSLASDGTGELFF. Complete variable domain (other parts from reference TRBV7-2 and TRBJ2-2): GAGVSQSPSNKVTEKGKDVELRCDPISGHTALYWYRQSLGQGLEFLIYFQGNSAPDKSGLPSDRFSAERTGGSVSTLTIQRTQQEDSAVYLCASSLASDGTGELFFGEGSRLTVL.

The chain recombines TRBV7-2 with TRBJ2-3, with TRBD2 matching 7 bases. Per germline, CDR1 SGHTA and CDR2 FQGNSA. The CDR3 sequence is 15 residues long. The trim removed 0 bases at V and 5 bases at J, leaving 5 bases unmatched. CDR3 loop: CASSLASGYLDTQYF. The CDR3 DNA reads TGTGCCAGCAGCTTAGCTAGCGGGTACTTAGATACGCAGTATTTT.

The V gene is TRBV6-2 or TRBV6-3, the J gene TRBJ2-3; unclear D gene. The CDR3 has 11 amino acids. From germline, CDR1 is MNHEY and CDR2 SVGEGT. The V and J ends lost 6 bases and 6 bases respectively, with 7 bases between them. The CDR3 region has the DNA TGTGCCAGCAGACGTTACGATACGCAGTATTTT. Amino acids: CASRRYDTQYF.

The chain is built from TRBV5-1 and TRBJ2-3; TRBD2 is a possible D gene (7 bases). Trimming took 0 bases from V and 3 from J, leaving 11 bases between them. The CDR3 is made up of 15 amino acids. Germline V gives CDR1 SGHRS, CDR2 YFSETQ. CDR3 protein: CASSLDRGATDTQYF. DNA of the CDR3: TGCGCCAGCAGCTTGGACCGGGGGGCAACAGATACGCAGTATTTT.

V gene TRBV5-5 combines with J gene TRBJ2-7; 7 bases fit TRBD1. Germline V lookup: CDR1 SGHKS, CDR2 YYEKEE (reference sequence). This CDR3 is 15 amino acids long. With V trimmed by 4 bases and J by 2 bases, 9 bases remained unmatched. The CDR3 loop is CASSQADTGAYEQYF. CDR3 DNA: TGTGCCAGCAGCCAAGCGGATACAGGGGCCTACGAGCAGTACTTC.

J is TRBJ2-5 and V is TRBV20-1; D remains ambiguous. The end of the DNA is better explained by TRBJ2-7, so the J call may be wrong. Germline CDR1 and CDR2: DFQATT and SNEGSKA (reference sequence). This CDR3 is 12 amino acids long. As DNA, the CDR3 is TGCAGTGCTAGATCCACCGCTAACGAGCAGTACTTC. Translated, it gives CSARSTANEQYF.

The chain recombines TRBV2 with TRBJ1-1; a weak D match, TRBD1 (6 bases). The germline V and J ends were trimmed by 6 bases and 0 bases, with 11 bases remaining between them. The germline V gene has CDR1 SNHLY and CDR2 FYNNEI. The CDR3 spans 14 residues. The CDR3 region has the DNA TGTGCCAGCAGGTACAGGGCGTTGAACACTGAAGCTTTCTTT. This translates into CASRYRALNTEAFF. The full variable domain, completed using reference TRBV2 and TRBJ1-1, is EPEVTQTPSHQVTQMGQEVILRCVPISNHLYFYWYRQILGQKVEFLVSFYNNEISEKSEIFDDQFSVERPDGSNFTLKIRSTKLEDSAMYFCASRYRALNTEAFFGQGTRLTVV.

This clonotype was seen only a few times. V usage is TRBV6-6 and J usage is TRBJ2-7; TRBD1 aligns across 7 bases. V lost 7 bases and J lost 2; bases outside the gene matches: 5. The CDR3 runs 13 residues. Germline assignment: CDR1 MNHNY and CDR2 SVGAGI (reference sequence). The CDR3 sequence is CASNADRAYEQYF. CDR3 DNA: TGTGCCAGCAACGCTGACAGGGCCTACGAGCAGTACTTC.

The chain carries TRBV14 and TRBJ2-3; the D is unclear. Trimming took off 2 bases at V and 8 bases at J, with 23 bases between the two ends. Germline V lookup: CDR1 SGHDN, CDR2 FVKESK. The CDR3 runs to 17 residues. This CDR3 is CASSQQGRFIREATQYF. The CDR3 nucleotides are TGTGCCAGCAGCCAACAAGGACGGTTCATTAGAGAGGCTACGCAGTATTTT.

This clonotype was picked up many times. Given a much more abundant clone one base away, this may be a read error. The V gene is TRBV29-1, the J gene TRBJ2-5, with D perhaps TRBD2 (6 bases). The germline V gene encodes CDR1 SQVTM and CDR2 ANQGSEA. There are 15 residues in the CDR3. V was pared by 1 base and J by 11 bases, with 23 bases between. The CDR3 nucleotides read TGCAGCGTTGAAGGGGCGGGACCTGGGTACAATGAGCAGTACTTC. It is translated as CSVEGAGPGYNEQYF.

This clonotype came up a few times. The V and J genes are TRBV20-1 and TRBJ2-5; 14 bases fit TRBD2. The germline gives CDR1 DFQATT, CDR2 SNEGSKA (reference sequence). J lost 4 bases, V lost 6 bases, and 13 bases had no gene match. This CDR3 has 17 amino acids. CDR3 amino acids: CSAFAGTSGSSGETQYF. The DNA of the CDR3 is TGCAGTGCCTTTGCCGGGACTAGCGGGAGTAGTGGAGAGACCCAGTACTTC.

The chain combines TRBV7-9 with TRBJ2-7; a weak D match, TRBD1 (6 bases). Germline loops: CDR1 SEHNR, CDR2 FQNEAQ (reference sequence). V was cut by 1 base and J by 6 bases, with 13 bases left in between. The CDR3 contains 14 residues. In DNA form, the CDR3 reads TGTGCCAGCAGCTTAGGACAGGATATCTCCGAGCAGTACTTC. Translation: CASSLGQDISEQYF.

The rearrangement links TRBV27 to TRBJ1-5; D not resolved. CDR3 length: 15 residues. Germline V CDR1 and CDR2: MNHEY, SMNVEV (reference sequence). V was shortened by 3 bases and J by 2 bases, with 11 bases between the two germline ends. The CDR3: CASSFSSDGNQPQHF. CDR3 coding DNA: TGTGCCAGCAGTTTTTCCTCAGATGGCAATCAGCCCCAGCATTTT.

This clonotype was picked up a small number of times. The chain is built from TRBV6-1 and TRBJ2-3; tentative D call: TRBD2 (6 bases). Per the germline V gene, CDR1 is MNHNS and CDR2 is SASEGT. The CDR3 has 14 amino acids. The ends were cut back, 11 bases at V and 2 bases at J, with 17 bases in the middle. CDR3 loop: CAGFSGAHTDTQYF. For the CDR3, the DNA is TGTGCCGGATTCTCGGGAGCCCACACAGATACGCAGTATTTT.

This clonotype was counted once. V gene TRBV20-1 combines with J gene TRBJ1-5; tentative D call: TRBD1 (5 bases). Trimming pared 8 bases from V and 6 bases from J, leaving 17 bases between. Germline CDR1 is DFQATT and CDR2 is SNEGSKA (reference sequence). This CDR3 is built from 13 residues. The CDR3 sequence is CSTGGFLSQPQHF. CDR3 nucleotide sequence: TGCAGTACTGGGGGATTTTTGAGTCAGCCCCAGCATTTT.

The genes are TRBV20-1 and TRBJ1-2; unclear D gene. Germline CDR1 DFQATT, CDR2 SNEGSKA (reference sequence). The CDR3 has 12 residues. The V end was cut by 8 bases, the J end by 8 bases, with 18 bases between. CDR3 sequence: CSQGRLPLGYTF. The DNA for the CDR3 is TGCAGTCAAGGGAGGCTCCCCCTCGGCTACACCTTC.

This chain uses TRBV9 with TRBJ1-1, with D possibly matching TRBD1 (6 bases). CDR1 and CDR2 (germline): SGDLS, YYNGEE. Between the trimmed V and J ends, which lost 4 bases and 9 bases, there was a span of 16 bases. This CDR3 spans 13 amino acids. The CDR3 region is CASSSETGHQAFF. CDR3 nucleotides: TGTGCCAGCAGCTCAGAGACAGGTCATCAAGCTTTCTTT.

The CDR3 spells CASSRAPSGYTTDTQYF. As DNA, the CDR3 is TGTGCCAGCAGCCGCGCTCCCTCGGGGTACACCACAGATACGCAGTATTTT. The chain is built from TRBV7-2 and TRBJ2-3; possible D gene TRBD2, 5 bases. Trimming pared 5 bases from V and 2 bases from J, leaving 20 bases between. CDR1 is SGHTA, CDR2 FQGNSA, per germline. The CDR3 is 17 amino acids.

There are a few counts of this clonotype. V usage is TRBV2 and J usage is TRBJ1-6, with D maybe TRBD1 (6 bases). The CDR3 runs to 15 residues. CDR1 and CDR2 from the germline V gene are SNHLY and FYNNEI. Trimming removed 6 bases from V and 9 bases from J, with 18 bases in between. As DNA, the CDR3 is TGTGCCAGCAGCCTTACGGACAGCCCGGGTTCACCCCTCCACTTT. The encoded protein is CASSLTDSPGSPLHF. Combining the CDR3 with reference TRBV2 and TRBJ1-6 gives the whole variable domain EPEVTQTPSHQVTQMGQEVILRCVPISNHLYFYWYRQILGQKVEFLVSFYNNEISEKSEIFDDQFSVERPDGSNFTLKIRSTKLEDSAMYFCASSLTDSPGSPLHFGNGTRLTVT.